Following are 7 T cell receptor beta chains from one sample sequenced in a study of regulatory T cells in long-lasting Graves disease. Time point of the sample: newly diagnosed GD, antithyroid drugs for less than 3 months. From PBMCs, RNA was extracted and then used to make the TCR library. Assembly of TCR beta libraries relied on iRepertoire HTBI primers together with Arm-PCR of CDR3 regions. MiXCR, applied by TCRdb to the multiplex PCR reads, yields one record per CDR3 protein. The sample consists of 520,000 or so distinct CDR3 sequences, around 13% of them appearing once. In addition, the sample was reused for a study of T cells in Graves' hyperthyroidism and ophthalmopathy.

Sample: peripheral blood mononuclear cells (PBMCs), taken at new diagnosis, from a patient treated with antithyroid drugs. The receptors originated from a woman aged 30 to 39 with Graves disease.

This clonotype was found many times. The V call is TRBV11-2, the J call TRBJ2-3; D is uncertain. The V gene's germline CDR1 is SGHAT and CDR2 FQNNGV. V was shortened by 4 bases and J by 3 bases, with 8 bases between the two germline ends. This CDR3 is built from 13 residues. The CDR3 is CASSYARTDTQYF. For the CDR3, the DNA is TGTGCCAGCAGCTATGCTCGGACAGATACGCAGTATTTT.

This clonotype was observed a few times. The chain employs TRBV25-1 and TRBJ2-1; tentatively, D is TRBD1 (5 bases). V lost 2 bases and J 10 bases, leaving 18 bases between the germline ends. The V gene's germline CDR1 is MGHDK and CDR2 SYGVNS. The CDR3 sequence is 15 residues long. This CDR3 reads CASSEPGAARIEQFF. The CDR3 DNA is TGTGCCAGCAGTGAACCTGGGGCGGCCCGGATCGAGCAGTTCTTC.

This clonotype was detected ten times or more. V is TRBV6-1 and J is TRBJ1-4; 7 bases match TRBD1. The CDR3 sequence is 16 residues long. Germline CDR1 MNHNS, CDR2 SASEGT. V gave up 6 bases and J gave up 0 bases; unmatched junction bases: 7. CDR3 in DNA: TGTGCCAGCAGCCGGGACAGATCTGCAACTAATGAAAAACTGTTTTTT. Its protein product is CASSRDRSATNEKLFF.

There are many counts of this clonotype. The chain couples TRBV11-2 to TRBJ2-1; D call uncertain. The V end lost 0 bases, the J end lost 0 bases, and 12 bases lay between the germline ends. CDR1 is SGHAT and CDR2 is FQNNGV in the germline V gene. The CDR3 sequence is 17 residues long. In DNA form, the CDR3 reads TGTGCCAGCAGCTTAGAATTCGGTCCGAGCTCCTACAATGAGCAGTTCTTC. The encoded protein is CASSLEFGPSSYNEQFF.

At least ten counts were recorded for this clonotype. V and J are TRBV12-3 or TRBV12-4 and TRBJ2-3; TRBD2 aligns across 9 bases. V dropped 5 bases and J dropped 5; count of bases not matched to a gene: 11. The CDR3 has 16 amino acids. For the CDR3, the DNA is TGTGCCAGCAGTACCTCCTGGCGGGAGGGCTTAGATACGCAGTATTTT. Its protein is CASSTSWREGLDTQYF.

This clonotype was picked up a small number of times. A much larger clone differs from this one at a single base, so this may be a read error. The V and J genes are TRBV14 and TRBJ2-3, with a possible D match to TRBD1 (6 bases). The germline V and J ends were trimmed by 5 bases and 3 bases, with 12 bases remaining between them. CDR1 is SGHDN and CDR2 is FVKESK in the germline V gene. CDR3 size: 14 residues. The CDR3 coding sequence is TGTGCCAGCAGCTCTAGGGGGAGAACAGATACGCAGTATTTT. It encodes CASSSRGRTDTQYF.

About this clonotype itself: A far larger clone is one nucleotide away, so this likely arose from a read error. V and J are TRBV2 and TRBJ2-1; D is tentatively TRBD1 or TRBD2 (6 bases each). The J call may not be correct, given that the DNA end is closer to TRBJ2-5. The germline V gene encodes CDR1 SNHLY and CDR2 FYNNEI. CDR3 size: 13 residues. The CDR3 protein is CARSGGHRETQYF. CDR3 nucleotides: TGTGCCAGAAGTGGGGGGCATCGGGAGACCCAGTACTTC.